This T cell receptor (beta chain) was found in a study of blood T cell repertoires in COVID-19 (dated by TCRdb to about 2020). In terms of the full investigation: Collaborator samples came from the United States, Italy and Spain and covered acute and convalescent phases of COVID-19. The material from the prospective study consisted of cDNA or gDNA derived from T cells, B-cell-depleted T cells, or PBMCs. The dataset comprised deeply sampled blood TCRbeta repertoires from subjects exposed to, actively infected with, or recovered from COVID-19. The repertoires were released in a freely available public database intended as a resource for research on the immune response to SARS-CoV-2. The samples were drawn from the first 160 participants of the ongoing ImmuneRACE study and from 1,254 subjects provided by 6 global collaborators. Nearly every sample came with metadata listing a de-identified subject ID, COVID-19 status, age in years and sex. Where available, HLA class I and class II types were taken from metadata supplied by the sample provider and were not determined by assay-based typing. General study outcomes and caveats: The quantity of clinical and demographic metadata differed by source and by participant and was supplied without curation.

To note about this clone: It lacks a known antigen. No much larger clone is present one base from it, and per-base qualities are unavailable.

TCRbeta CDR3 regions were amplified from genomic DNA using the immunoSEQ Assay, a bias-controlled multiplex PCR. The paper's processing steps were these. Nucleated cell counts per sample were estimated from amplification of reference gene primers within the assay. To quantify the absolute abundance of each unique TCRbeta CDR3 rearrangement, sequence reads were collapsed and filtered. For each sample, productive Simpson clonality was calculated as the square root of Simpson's diversity index across productive rearrangements. TCRdb holds this immuneACCESS table with in-frame rearrangements only. Some clones are missing; in checked studies, unresolved V genes explain under half, and the rest has no known cause. That table furnishes V, J and clone size, whereas the DNA furnished D and trimming. For this sample the table gives 180,000 or so clones, of which about 87% were detected only once. Approximately 2.7% of the sample belongs to the ten largest clones.

V trim: 4 bases; J trim: 7 bases; unmatched bases: 4. Spanning cysteine to phenylalanine, the CDR3 consists of 14 amino acids. Just the 42-base CDR3 DNA is kept, in frame starting at base 1. The CDR1 and CDR2 encoded by the germline V gene (reference sequence) are SGHKS and YYEKEE. Each collaborating institution followed its own protocols to collect whole blood in K2EDTA tubes. For TCRbeta analysis, collaborator samples were shipped as frozen whole blood, as isolated PBMCs, or as DNA extracted from either sample type. The rearrangement combines TRBV5-5 with TRBJ1-5; TRBD1 matches 11 bases in the middle. The receptor was isolated from a man in his forties with active or convalescent COVID-19. The sample consisted of peripheral blood. The nucleotide sequence reads as follows: TGTGCCAGCAGCCGGGACAGGGGGGTCCAGCCCCAGCATTTT. It translates to CASSRDRGVQPQHF.